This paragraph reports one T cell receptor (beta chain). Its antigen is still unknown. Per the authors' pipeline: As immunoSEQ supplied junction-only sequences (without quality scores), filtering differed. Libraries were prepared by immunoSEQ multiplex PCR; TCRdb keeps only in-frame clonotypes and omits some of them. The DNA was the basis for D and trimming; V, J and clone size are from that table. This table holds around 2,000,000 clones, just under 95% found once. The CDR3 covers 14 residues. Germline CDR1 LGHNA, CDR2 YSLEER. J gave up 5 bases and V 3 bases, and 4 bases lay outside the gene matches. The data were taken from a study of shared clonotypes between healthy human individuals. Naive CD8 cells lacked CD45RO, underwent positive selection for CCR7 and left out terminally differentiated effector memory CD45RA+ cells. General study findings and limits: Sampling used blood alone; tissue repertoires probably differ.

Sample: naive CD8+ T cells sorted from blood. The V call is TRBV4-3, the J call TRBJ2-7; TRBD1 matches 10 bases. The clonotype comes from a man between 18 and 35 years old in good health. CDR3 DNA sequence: TGCGCCAGCAGCCAGGGGACAGGGGAAGACGAGCAGTACTTC. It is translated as CASSQGTGEDEQYF.